This TCR beta chain was observed in a study of CD8+CD57+ T cells in acquired aplastic anemia. CD8+CD57+ cell expansion had been shown by flow cytometry in patients chosen for sequencing. V was clipped by 4 bases and J by 8 bases, with 17 bases between them. Germline V gives CDR1 SGHVS, CDR2 FQNEAQ. CDR3 length: 15 residues. The use of genomic DNA as template underpinned the TCR beta VDJ and CDR3 profiling. TCRdb processed the reads anew with MiXCR; each CDR3 protein has one entry. This table holds 200,000 to 300,000 distinct CDR3 sequences, around half found once. The receptor's source is a human donor with aplastic anemia. The sample was sorted CD4+, CD8+, or CD8+CD57+ T cells (not recorded which) from PBMCs. This chain links TRBV7-8 with TRBJ1-4; possible D gene TRBD1, 5 bases. CDR3 DNA: TGTGCCAGCAGCTCCCATCAGGGACGAGGAGAAAAACTGTTTTTT. This gives the protein CASSSHQGRGEKLFF.